This T cell receptor (beta chain) was profiled in a study of shared clonotypes between healthy human individuals. Study-wide background: The cohort had a couple of women and three men, ages 18 to 49.

The table came from immunoSEQ multiplex PCR; TCRdb's copy has only in-frame clones and leaves some out. Of about 2 million clones detected, about 95% appear once; the ten largest clones hold roughly 1.1%. In its sample, this clone was seen once. Other nucleotide sequences in the sample specify the same CDR3. In germline, CDR1 is KGHSH, CDR2 LQKENI. The CDR3 totals 15 residues. Deletions cut 0 bases from V and 0 bases from J, with 9 bases between. CD45RO-negative cells were positively selected for CCR7, leaving out terminally differentiated effector memory CD45RA+ cells. The clonotype was recovered from a man between 18 and 35 years old in good health. This sequence joins TRBV18 and TRBJ2-7, with a possible D match to TRBD2 (5 bases). Sequenced: naive CD8+ T cells sorted from blood. The CDR3 coding sequence is TGTGCCAGCTCACCACCCGGGGAGAGCTCCTACGAGCAGTACTTC. Its protein is CASSPPGESSYEQYF.